The clone carrying this TCR beta chain was counted many times. Its antigen remains unknown. The data derive from a study of T cells in Graves' hyperthyroidism and ophthalmopathy. Study-level background: Staff took peripheral blood when the initial diagnosis was made, before any treatment began. Whole-study findings and limits: Ophthalmopathy was identified by the model a median about 6.4 months ahead of onset.

Germline CDR1 and CDR2: MDHEN and SYDVKM. V shed 1 base, J shed 2 bases, and the junction held 5 bases outside the gene matches. This CDR3 contains 16 residues. RNA transcripts yielded amplified TCR beta CDR3 regions. When the TCR CDR3 underwent first-round RT-PCR, the HTBI primer set was used. A single record per CDR3 protein comes from TCRdb applying MiXCR to the multiplex PCR reads. The data contain some 500,000 distinct CDR3 sequences, roughly 15% of them singletons. Uncontrolled infection, other autoimmune disease, pregnancy or lactation excluded patients. Clinicians diagnosed patients from clinical symptoms, serum thyroxine and TRAb, thyroid ultrasound and orbital computed tomography.

The chain couples TRBV28 to TRBJ2-7; TRBD2 matches 10 bases. The TCR comes from a woman younger than 45 with Graves' ophthalmopathy. The sample was blood. The CDR3 DNA reads TGTGCCAGCAGTTTATACAGGACTAGCGGTCCCTACGAGCAGTACTTC. It is translated as CASSLYRTSGPYEQYF.